This T cell receptor beta chain was observed in a study of blood T cell repertoires in COVID-19. With 6 bases removed from V and 1 base from J, the gap between germline ends came to 10 bases. The CDR3 contains 13 residues. Germline CDR1 and CDR2: SGHRS and YFSETQ. The table lists this clone with a count of one. Clones were read by immunoSEQ multiplex PCR, and TCRdb kept only the in-frame ones, dropping some. The table records more than 200,000 clones, around 80% of them present only once. The specimen was peripheral blood. The chain has TRBV5-1 and TRBJ1-1; D is unresolved. This receptor was obtained from a man between 60 and 75 years old with acute or convalescent COVID-19. The CDR3 DNA reads as TGCGCCAGCAATCTTGAGGGGAACACTGAAGCTTTCTTT. Its translation: CASNLEGNTEAFF.